This TCR beta chain was captured in a study of blood T cell repertoires in COVID-19. About the study: The United States, Italy and Spain supplied acute and convalescent COVID-19 samples.

Clones were sequenced by immunoSEQ multiplex PCR, and TCRdb holds only the in-frame ones, with some missing. The table lists approximately 130,000 clones, roughly 79% of them singletons. Germline loops: CDR1 MGHDK, CDR2 SYGVNS. Trimming left V 2 bases short and J 3 bases short, with 17 bases between. The CDR3 covers 17 residues. This receptor was identified in a human donor in a cohort sampled during active COVID-19. The V and J genes are TRBV25-1 and TRBJ1-5; possible D gene TRBD1, 6 bases. The sample consisted of peripheral blood. CDR3 DNA sequence: TGTGCCAGCAGTGAAGGTGACGGGGGGGCAATCAATCAGCCCCAGCATTTT. This sequence encodes CASSEGDGGAINQPQHF.